These T cell receptor beta chains were read from a single sample in a study of patients and donors after allogeneic stem cell transplantation. Via MiXCR, TCRdb re-called the RT-PCR reads, giving one row per CDR3 protein. The data hold approximately 200,000 distinct CDR3 sequences, with less than 50% observed a single time. The sample comprised blood, either unsorted or a sorted T cell fraction (not recorded which). The source of these receptors is a human donor who was either an allogeneic HSCT recipient or a stem cell or donor lymphocyte infusion donor (not recorded which). It is not recorded whose cells these are; they may come from a transplant donor. Each CDR3 is given without its conserved first and last residue. Rows give clone size only sometimes, using once, few, many, or a class for an expanded clone.

v_gene | abundance | CDR3aa
TRBV7-2 | NA | ASSLAWGNNQPQH
TRBV28 | few | ASSWGDRGLPQH
TRBV7-9 | NA | ASSLEGPAEAF
TRBV18 | few | ASSPQNSNQPQH
TRBV12-3/TRBV12-4 | few | ASSFFWGNTEAF
TRBV12-3/TRBV12-4 | once | ASAPGVGQPQH
TRBV10-3 | NA | AIGGQERPNT
TRBV5-1 | few | ASSLEGREDEQF
TRBV4-2 | few | ASSEQTGQTVEAF
TRBV29-1 | NA | SVESANTEAF
TRBV6-6 | NA | ASSFPPGQGLEAF